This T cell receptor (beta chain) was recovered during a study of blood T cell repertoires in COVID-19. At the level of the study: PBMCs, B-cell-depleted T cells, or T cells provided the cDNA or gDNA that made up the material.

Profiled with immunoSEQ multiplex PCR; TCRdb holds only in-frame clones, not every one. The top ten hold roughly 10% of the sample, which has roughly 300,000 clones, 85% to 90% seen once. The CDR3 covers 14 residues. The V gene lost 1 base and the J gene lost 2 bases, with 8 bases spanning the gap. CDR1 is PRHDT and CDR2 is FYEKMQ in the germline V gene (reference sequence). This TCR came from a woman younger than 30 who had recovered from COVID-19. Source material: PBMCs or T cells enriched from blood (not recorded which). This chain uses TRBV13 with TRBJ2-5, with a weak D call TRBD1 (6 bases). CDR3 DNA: TGTGCCAGCAGCTTAGCTACAGGGCAAGAGACCCAGTACTTC. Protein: CASSLATGQETQYF.